Given below is one T cell receptor beta chain in context. These data are taken from a study of blood T cell repertoires in COVID-19. The CDR3 is 14 amino acids. The ends were cut back, 1 base at V and 5 bases at J, with 10 bases in the middle. The V gene's germline CDR1 is KGHDR and CDR2 SFDVKD. TCRdb's table, derived via immunoSEQ multiplex PCR, lists solely in-frame clones and lacks some. The data contain about 170,000 clones, around four fifths of them singletons. This receptor was taken from a woman aged 80 or over with COVID-19, enrolled during active disease. This rearrangement joins TRBV24-1 to TRBJ2-5, with D possibly TRBD2 on 5 matching bases. The sample was peripheral blood. The CDR3 region is CATSDFLGGETQYF. The CDR3 nucleotides read TGTGCCACCAGTGATTTCTTGGGCGGGGAGACCCAGTACTTC.